The 17 T cell receptor beta chains given below trace back to one sample, sequenced in a study of cytomegalovirus exposure and HLA in healthy donors (dated by TCRdb to the late 2010s). Libraries were prepared through the immunoSEQ multiplex PCR assay. The multiplex PCR relied on a mix of 60 forward primers for TCR Vbeta segments and 13 reverse primers for TCR Jbeta segments. This is the immuneACCESS table as TCRdb keeps it, with only in-frame sequences that have V and J called. A part of the clones is gone; compared with another copy, unresolved V genes explain less than half, and the rest is unexplained. This sample gives 150,000 to 200,000 clones in total; more than 70% of them show up just once. The ten largest clones add up to about 10% of the sample. Sequencing was carried out using PBMCs. All receptors derive from a man younger than 30 in good health and CMV-seropositive.

The chain combines TRBV7-2 with TRBJ1-5; TRBD1 is a possible D gene (5 bases). CDR1 is SGHTA, CDR2 FQGNSA, per germline. This CDR3 contains 14 residues. V lost 5 bases and J lost 3, with 11 bases in between. CDR3 sequence (DNA): TGTGCCAGCAGCCCGGACACTGCCAATCAGCCCCAGCATTTT. It codes for CASSPDTANQPQHF.

The chain is built from TRBV7-6 and TRBJ2-7; D is ambiguous. This CDR3 is 14 amino acids long. With 6 bases removed from V and 0 bases from J, the gap between germline ends came to 12 bases. In germline, CDR1 is SGHVS, CDR2 FNYEAQ. CDR3 DNA: TGTGCCAGCAGTAGTAGACTGAACTCCTACGAGCAGTACTTC. It encodes CASSSRLNSYEQYF.

In this sample, this clone turned up a few times. This chain joins TRBV7-2 and TRBJ2-3; 10 bases agree with TRBD2. The V gene end was trimmed by 5 bases and the J gene end by 3 bases; junction bases not matched to a gene: 11. The CDR3 has 17 residues. Germline CDR1 SGHTA, CDR2 FQGNSA. The CDR3 loop is CASSISGRARGTDTQYF. CDR3 sequence (DNA): TGTGCCAGCAGCATAAGCGGGAGGGCCCGAGGGACAGATACGCAGTATTTT.

This chain links TRBV19 with TRBJ2-1; D call uncertain. The CDR3 runs 17 residues. V shed 3 bases and J shed 0 bases, with 15 bases lying between them. CDR1 and CDR2 (germline): LNHDA, SQIVND (reference sequence). The CDR3 protein is CASSITPVGSSYNEQFF. The CDR3, as DNA: TGTGCCAGTAGTATTACTCCTGTCGGTAGCTCCTACAATGAGCAGTTCTTC. Full variable domain (rest looked up from reference TRBV19 and TRBJ2-1): DGGITQSPKYLFRKEGQNVTLSCEQNLNHDAMYWYRQDPGQGLRLIYYSQIVNDFQKGDIAEGYSVSREKKESFPLTVTSAQKNPTAFYLCASSITPVGSSYNEQFFGPGTRLTVL.

The chain employs TRBV4-2 and TRBJ2-1; perhaps TRBD2 as D (6 bases). Germline lookup yields CDR1 LGHNA and CDR2 YNFKEQ. Between the trimmed V and J ends, which lost 3 bases and 5 bases, there was a span of 17 bases. The CDR3 is made up of 16 amino acids. The CDR3 loop is CASSQGGTPRDNEQFF. Here the CDR3 DNA reads TGTGCCAGCAGCCAGGGGGGAACGCCGCGGGACAATGAGCAGTTCTTC.

The J gene is TRBJ2-5, the V gene TRBV6-5, with TRBD2 matching 8 bases. In germline, CDR1 is MNHEY, CDR2 SVGAGI. The CDR3 has 14 residues. J lost 5 bases, V lost 6 bases, and 8 bases had no gene match. The CDR3 loop reads CASSPAGGWETQYF. CDR3 sequence (DNA): TGTGCCAGCAGCCCCGCGGGAGGTTGGGAGACCCAGTACTTC.

The chain links TRBV21-1 to TRBJ2-5; TRBD1, the table's D call, was not compared with the DNA. TRBV21-1 is a documented pseudogene. This CDR3 is built from 18 residues. This chain's CDR3 is CASSKEGPRQVFKETQYF. The CDR3 bases are TGTGCCAGCAGCAAAGAGGGGCCGAGACAGGTATTCAAAGAGACCCAGTACTTC.

The V call is TRBV27, the J call TRBJ1-1; D is ambiguous. V was clipped by 5 bases and J by 5 bases, with 6 bases between them. This CDR3 is 11 amino acids long. The V gene's germline CDR1 is MNHEY and CDR2 SMNVEV (reference sequence). The CDR3 nucleotides are TGTGCCAGCAGTCCGCGGACTGAAGCTTTCTTT. This sequence encodes CASSPRTEAFF.

This chain connects TRBV7-2 to TRBJ1-1; TRBD1 matches 7 bases. Germline V lookup: CDR1 SGHTA, CDR2 FQGNSA. CDR3 size: 14 residues. V lost 5 bases to trimming and J lost 11 bases; unmatched junction nucleotides: 14. As DNA, the CDR3 is TGTGCCAGCAGCCCCGACAGGGCAAAACTATCGGCTTTCTTT. It specifies CASSPDRAKLSAFF.

This chain uses TRBV19 with TRBJ2-3; 10 bases align to TRBD1. This CDR3 contains 14 residues. V dropped 8 bases and J dropped 2; count of bases not matched to a gene: 4. From germline, CDR1 is LNHDA and CDR2 SQIVND (reference sequence). The CDR3, as DNA: TGTGCCAGTGGAGGGACAGGGGTCACAGATACGCAGTATTTT. It yields the protein CASGGTGVTDTQYF. Complete variable domain (other parts from reference TRBV19 and TRBJ2-3): DGGITQSPKYLFRKEGQNVTLSCEQNLNHDAMYWYRQDPGQGLRLIYYSQIVNDFQKGDIAEGYSVSREKKESFPLTVTSAQKNPTAFYLCASGGTGVTDTQYFGPGTRLTVL.

The chain recombines TRBV5-1 with TRBJ2-2, with TRBD1 matching 7 bases. With 2 bases clipped from V and 2 bases from J, the junction kept 3 bases outside the gene matches. Germline V gene data show CDR1 as SGHRS and CDR2 as YFSETQ. The CDR3 loop spans 15 amino acids. CDR3 protein: CASSFGTANTGELFF. DNA of the CDR3: TGCGCCAGCAGCTTCGGGACAGCCAACACCGGGGAGCTGTTTTTT.

The gene calls are TRBV28 and TRBJ2-4, with D possibly being TRBD1 (6 bases). CDR3 length: 15 amino acids. Trimming shortened V by 3 bases and J by 0 bases, and 9 bases separated the two germline ends. Per the germline V gene, CDR1 is MDHEN and CDR2 is SYDVKM. DNA of the CDR3: TGTGCCAGCAGTTTGGGACAACTAGCCAAAAACATTCAGTACTTC. It yields the protein CASSLGQLAKNIQYF.

The chain is built from TRBV7-9 and TRBJ2-5; 13 nucleotides agree with TRBD2. Trimming removed 5 bases from V and 4 bases from J; junction bases left unmatched: 1. Germline V gives CDR1 SEHNR, CDR2 FQNEAQ (reference sequence). The CDR3 loop spans 14 amino acids. CDR3 DNA: TGTGCCAGCAGCCGGACTAGCGGGAGAGAGACCCAGTACTTC. The encoded protein is CASSRTSGRETQYF.

The chain has TRBV5-1 and TRBJ2-3; D possibly corresponds to TRBD1 (5 bases). This CDR3 region has 12 residues. Germline V lookup: CDR1 SGHRS, CDR2 YFSETQ. Between the trimmed V and J ends, which lost 4 bases and 4 bases, there was a span of 7 bases. The CDR3 DNA reads as TGCGCCAGCAGCAGGGGTTCAGATACGCAGTATTTT. As protein: CASSRGSDTQYF.

The CDR3 spells CASSPSGVGSNQPQHF. CDR3 nucleotide sequence: TGTGCCAGCTCACCTTCGGGGGTCGGTAGCAATCAGCCCCAGCATTTT. The rearrangement joins TRBV18 to TRBJ1-5, with D possibly TRBD1 on 5 matching bases. Germline V gene lookup returns CDR1 KGHSH and CDR2 LQKENI. This CDR3 is 16 amino acids long. The V and J ends lost 3 bases and 0 bases respectively, with 12 bases between them.

This clone was observed a few times. The chain couples TRBV28 to TRBJ2-6; D gene unclear. V lost 6 bases to trimming and J lost 8 bases, with 14 bases between them. The CDR3 is 14 residues long. In germline, CDR1 is MDHEN, CDR2 SYDVKM. The CDR3 nucleotides read TGTGCCAGCAGCCAAAACTTGCGGTCCAACGTCCTGACTTTC. Protein: CASSQNLRSNVLTF.

This clone was seen only once. The chain joins TRBV5-1 to TRBJ2-7; 8 bases are a match to TRBD1. Trimming cost V 4 bases and J 5 bases; bases outside gene matches: 8. This CDR3 has 14 residues. The V gene's germline CDR1 is SGHRS and CDR2 YFSETQ. In DNA, the CDR3 is TGCGCCAGCAGCCCCCTGGACAGGGACCACGAGCAGTACTTC. Amino acid sequence: CASSPLDRDHEQYF.